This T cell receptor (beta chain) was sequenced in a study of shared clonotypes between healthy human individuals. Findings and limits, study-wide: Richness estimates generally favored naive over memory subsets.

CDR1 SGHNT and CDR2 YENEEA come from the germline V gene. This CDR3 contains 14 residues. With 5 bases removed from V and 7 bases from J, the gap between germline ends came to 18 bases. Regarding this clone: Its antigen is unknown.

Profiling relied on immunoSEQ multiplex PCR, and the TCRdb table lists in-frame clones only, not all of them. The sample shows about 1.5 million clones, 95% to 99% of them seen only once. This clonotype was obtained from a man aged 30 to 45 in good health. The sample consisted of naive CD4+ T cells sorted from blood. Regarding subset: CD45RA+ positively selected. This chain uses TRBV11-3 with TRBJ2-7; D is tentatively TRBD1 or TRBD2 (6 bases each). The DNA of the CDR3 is TGTGCCAGCAGCCCCGGGGTCGGGGGCCGGGAGCAGTACTTC. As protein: CASSPGVGGREQYF.